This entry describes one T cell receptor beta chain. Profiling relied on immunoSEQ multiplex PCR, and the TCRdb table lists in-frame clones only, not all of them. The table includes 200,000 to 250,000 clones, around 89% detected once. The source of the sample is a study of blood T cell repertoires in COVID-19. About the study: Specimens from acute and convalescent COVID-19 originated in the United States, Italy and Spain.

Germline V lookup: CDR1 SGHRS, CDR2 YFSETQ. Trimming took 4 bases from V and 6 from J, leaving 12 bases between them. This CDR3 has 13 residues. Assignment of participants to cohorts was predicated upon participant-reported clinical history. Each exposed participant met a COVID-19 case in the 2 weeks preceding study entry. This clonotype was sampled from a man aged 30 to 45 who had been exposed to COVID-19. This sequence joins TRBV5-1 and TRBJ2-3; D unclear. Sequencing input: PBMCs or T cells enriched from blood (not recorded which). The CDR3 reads CASSPTLEDTQYF. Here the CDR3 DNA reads TGCGCCAGCAGCCCCACTTTGGAGGATACGCAGTATTTT.